Detailed here is one T cell receptor beta chain. TCRdb reprocessed the 5' RACE reads and reports one entry per CDR3 protein, with no DNA. The specimen's table records roughly 450,000 distinct CDR3 sequences. Per the germline V gene, CDR1 is SQVTM and CDR2 is ANQGSEA. The CDR3 is 17 residues long. This sample was taken from a study of T cells expressing NK-cell markers. For the study at large: According to the study, TCR beta repertoires originated from sorted CD3+CD56+NKG2C+, CD3+CD56+NKG2C- and CD3+CD56-NKG2C+ T cells. Among eight sequenced donors, seven carried HCMV seropositivity while one was seronegative.

This sequence joins TRBV29-1 and TRBJ2-1; with no DNA, the TCRdb D assignment of TRBD2 cannot be verified. The sequenced material came from blood T cells: a sorted CD56 or NKG2C T cell subset, CD4+ or CD8+ T cells, or bulk PBMC T cells (not recorded which). This receptor was obtained from a woman aged 45-59 years in good health. CDR3: CSVEDRVAGGPYNEQFF.